A selection of T cell receptor beta chains follows, all from one sample in a study of blood T cells in healthy people across ages. TCRdb reprocessed the 5' RACE reads via MiXCR and lists one record per CDR3 protein. The sample lists 1.5 million to 2 million distinct CDR3 sequences, 28% occurring once. Sequencing used blood. Receptors originate from a woman between 25 and 40 years old in good health. Both conserved end residues are part of each CDR3. The D gene is left open where the match is weak. Only some rows state a clone size, as once, few, many or a class for expanded clones.

TRBJ2-5,NA,TRBV29-1,many,CSVDLGRETQYF,TGCAGCGTTGACCTGGGGAGGGAGACCCAGTACTTC
TRBJ2-5,NA,TRBV14,NA,CVSSQERGVSETQYF,TGTGTCAGCAGCCAAGAGAGGGGGGTCTCGGAGACCCAGTACTTC
TRBJ2-7,NA,TRBV27,many,CASGVAYEQYF,TGTGCCAGCGGAGTTGCCTACGAGCAGTACTTC
TRBJ2-3,TRBD2,TRBV7-2,few,CASSSAGPLDTQYF,TGTGCCAGCAGCTCAGCGGGACCCCTCGATACGCAGTATTTT
TRBJ2-3,TRBD2,TRBV18,NA,CASSPWTSGTTDTQYF,TGTGCCAGCTCACCCTGGACTAGCGGGACGACAGATACGCAGTATTTT
TRBJ1-6,NA,TRBV20-1,NA,CSARAVTGLPGINSPLHF,TGCAGTGCTAGGGCCGTGACGGGCCTCCCCGGGATCAATTCACCCCTCCACTTT
TRBJ1-4,NA,TRBV29-1,NA,CSSAGGTNEKLFF,TGCAGCTCTGCGGGAGGGACTAATGAAAAACTGTTTTTT
TRBJ1-6,NA,TRBV29-1,NA,CSVGLGPTGDSPLHF,TGCAGCGTTGGGTTAGGACCAACGGGGGATTCACCCCTCCACTTT
TRBJ2-5,TRBD1,TRBV7-2,NA,CASSSETGMKTQYF,TGTGCCAGCAGCTCAGAGACAGGGATGAAGACCCAGTACTTC
TRBJ2-5,NA,TRBV4-3,NA,CASSHAKIQEWETQYF,TGCGCCAGCAGCCATGCCAAGATCCAGGAATGGGAGACCCAGTACTTC
TRBJ2-5,NA,TRBV20-1,NA,CSARHQGSQETQYF,TGCAGTGCTAGACATCAAGGGAGCCAAGAGACCCAGTACTTC
TRBJ2-3,NA,TRBV7-9,few,CASSLAGWDTQYF,TGTGCCAGCAGCTTAGCCGGATGGGATACGCAGTATTTT
TRBJ2-7,TRBD1,TRBV7-3,NA,CASSLMMGQGINEQYF,TGTGCCAGCAGCTTAATGATGGGACAGGGGATCAATGAGCAGTACTTC
TRBJ2-2,NA,TRBV7-3,few,CASSRRGGQGANTGELFF,TGTGCCAGCAGCCGAAGAGGGGGGCAGGGGGCGAACACCGGGGAGCTGTTTTTT
TRBJ2-5,NA,TRBV7-9,NA,CASSLGGTGGTQYF,TGTGCCAGCAGCTTAGGAGGGACGGGCGGGACCCAGTACTTC
TRBJ1-1,NA,TRBV20-1,few,CSAEPPDRNTEAFF,TGCAGTGCTGAGCCTCCCGACAGGAACACTGAAGCTTTCTTT
TRBJ2-1,TRBD2,TRBV3-1,NA,CASSQGTRAREQFF,TGTGCCAGCAGCCAGGGGACTAGAGCCAGGGAGCAGTTCTTC
TRBJ2-2,TRBD1,TRBV3-1,NA,CASSRTGTGGTGELFF,TGTGCCAGCAGCCGAACCGGGACAGGCGGCACCGGGGAGCTGTTTTTT
TRBJ2-5,NA,TRBV7-2,many,CASSLERTAGAETQYF,TGTGCCAGCAGCTTAGAACGTACCGCAGGCGCGGAGACCCAGTACTTC
TRBJ2-5,NA,TRBV14,few,CASSQEEGTGTQYF,TGTGCCAGCAGCCAAGAAGAGGGTACCGGGACCCAGTACTTC
TRBJ2-7,TRBD2,TRBV7-9,few,CASSPSGGSSYNEQYF,TGTGCCAGCAGCCCTAGCGGGGGTAGCTCCTACAATGAGCAGTACTTC
TRBJ2-1,TRBD1,TRBV5-1,NA,CVSSLGGTGGNEQFF,TGCGTCAGCAGCTTGGGCGGGACAGGGGGCAATGAGCAGTTCTTC
TRBJ2-5,TRBD2,TRBV7-2,many,CASSGLAGGHVETQYF,TGTGCCAGCAGCGGACTAGCGGGAGGGCATGTAGAGACCCAGTACTTC
TRBJ1-1,NA,TRBV5-1,NA,CAGSLGAGLNTEAFF,TGCGCCGGCAGCTTGGGGGCAGGGCTGAACACTGAAGCTTTCTTT
TRBJ2-1,TRBD2,TRBV30,few,CAWRGTSVYNEQFF,TGTGCCTGGAGGGGGACTAGTGTCTACAATGAGCAGTTCTTC
TRBJ2-1,NA,TRBV6-6,NA,CAGKSGGYNEQFF,TGTGCCGGCAAAAGCGGAGGCTACAATGAGCAGTTCTTC
TRBJ2-7,TRBD1,TRBV15,few,CATGTGVSEQYF,TGTGCCACCGGGACAGGGGTGAGCGAGCAGTACTTC
TRBJ1-2,NA,TRBV20-1,NA,CSATDGYGYTF,TGCAGTGCTACGGACGGCTATGGCTACACCTTC
TRBJ2-3,TRBD2,TRBV5-1,NA,CASSLADGRATDTQYF,TGCGCCAGCAGCTTGGCCGACGGGAGGGCTACAGATACGCAGTATTTT
TRBJ2-7,NA,TRBV28,NA,CASSPFLSYEQYF,TGTGCCAGCAGCCCCTTTCTGTCCTACGAGCAGTACTTC
TRBJ2-3,NA,TRBV20-1,few,CSGGGGTDTQYF,TGCAGTGGGGGGGGCGGCACAGATACGCAGTATTTT
TRBJ1-6,NA,TRBV12-3/TRBV12-4,many,CASSLGQPLNSPLHF,TGTGCCAGCAGCCTAGGACAGCCGCTTAATTCACCCCTCCACTTT
TRBJ2-7,NA,TRBV7-2,few,CASSPTGALLDEQYF,TGTGCCAGCAGCCCCACGGGGGCGCTCCTCGACGAGCAGTACTTC
TRBJ2-5,TRBD1,TRBV18,few,CASSPGQTSQETQYF,TGTGCCAGCTCACCGGGACAGACTTCCCAAGAGACCCAGTACTTC
TRBJ2-5,NA,TRBV5-1,NA,CASSGGGTEGETQYF,TGCGCCAGCAGCGGAGGAGGAACCGAGGGCGAGACCCAGTACTTC
TRBJ2-7,TRBD2,TRBV20-1,few,CSASGRDPYEQYF,TGCAGTGCTAGCGGGAGGGACCCCTACGAGCAGTACTTC
TRBJ2-3,NA,TRBV7-2,many,CASSLSGYTDTQYF,TGTGCCAGCAGCTTATCAGGTTACACAGATACGCAGTATTTT
TRBJ1-1,NA,TRBV27,many,CASSLSENTEAFF,TGTGCCAGCTCCTTATCGGAGAACACTGAAGCTTTCTTT
TRBJ2-7,NA,TRBV4-1,many,CASSQDRDPYYEQYF,TGCGCCAGCAGCCAAGACAGGGATCCTTACTACGAGCAGTACTTC
TRBJ2-1,NA,TRBV28,few,CASTRAGTQGNEQFF,TGTGCCAGCACCCGAGCCGGGACCCAAGGCAATGAGCAGTTCTTC
TRBJ1-5,NA,TRBV20-1,few,CSARETGRHQPQHF,TGCAGTGCTAGAGAGACGGGACGGCATCAGCCCCAGCATTTT
TRBJ2-5,TRBD1,TRBV28,NA,CASSRRQGGIQETQYF,TGTGCCAGCAGTCGGAGACAGGGGGGCATCCAAGAGACCCAGTACTTC
TRBJ2-1,NA,TRBV20-1,few,CSARDYRSTYNGQFF,TGCAGTGCTAGAGATTATCGGAGTACCTACAATGGGCAGTTCTTC
TRBJ2-6,NA,TRBV6-6,NA,CASSLVRSGANVPTF,TGTGCCAGCAGCTTAGTCCGCTCTGGGGCCAACGTCCCGACTTTC
TRBJ2-1,NA,TRBV20-1,few,CSARAPYEQFF,TGCAGTGCTAGAGCTCCGTATGAGCAGTTCTTC
TRBJ1-2,NA,TRBV6-5,NA,CASSRLQTEVLVGYTF,TGTGCCAGCAGTCGGCTTCAGACAGAGGTCCTCGTCGGCTACACCTTC
TRBJ2-6,NA,TRBV20-1,NA,CSASQGGWSGANVLTF,TGCAGTGCTAGTCAGGGTGGGTGGTCTGGGGCCAACGTCCTGACTTTC
TRBJ2-7,TRBD2,TRBV5-1,NA,CASSLGLAASYNEQYF,TGCGCCAGCAGCTTGGGACTAGCGGCCTCCTACAATGAGCAGTACTTC
TRBJ2-7,NA,TRBV20-1,once,CSARSRNYEQYF,TGCAGTGCTAGGTCTCGTAACTACGAGCAGTACTTC
TRBJ2-5,TRBD2,TRBV5-5,few,CASSRRLADGTQYF,TGTGCCAGCAGCCGGAGACTAGCCGATGGGACCCAGTACTTC
TRBJ2-1,TRBD2,TRBV6-2/TRBV6-3,few,CASTRTFRTSGRALGSYNEQFF,TGTGCCAGCACCCGAACATTCCGAACTAGCGGGAGGGCCTTGGGCTCCTACAATGAGCAGTTCTTC
TRBJ1-2,TRBD1,TRBV9,NA,CACSSDRGGSGYTF,TGTGCCTGCAGCTCGGACAGGGGAGGTTCGGGCTACACCTTC
TRBJ2-6,NA,TRBV4-1,NA,CASSQEWGTGANVLTF,TGCGCCAGCAGCCAAGAATGGGGTACTGGGGCCAACGTCCTGACTTTC
TRBJ1-2,NA,TRBV6-1,few,CASTGRLYGYTF,TGTGCCAGCACGGGTAGGCTCTATGGCTACACCTTC
TRBJ2-1,NA,TRBV28,few,CATDTSYNEQFF,TGTGCCACCGACACGTCCTACAATGAGCAGTTCTTC
TRBJ1-2,NA,TRBV6-5,NA,CASSYSLPAGGTNYGYTF,TGTGCCAGCAGTTACTCTCTCCCCGCCGGGGGGACCAACTATGGCTACACCTTC
TRBJ2-2,NA,TRBV15,NA,CATSRDRARGELFF,TGTGCCACCAGCAGAGACAGGGCTCGCGGGGAGCTGTTTTTT
TRBJ2-7,NA,TRBV2,NA,CASGTFTYEQYF,TGTGCCAGCGGTACATTTACCTACGAGCAGTACTTC